This TCR beta chain was retrieved from a study of shared T cell receptors in the human thymus. The table came from immunoSEQ multiplex PCR; TCRdb's copy has only in-frame clones and leaves some out. The table records around 730,000 clones, 70% to 90% of them present only once. These sequences were also reported in another study, on human thymus T cells. This second study says: The source of the thymus tissue was resections taken during corrective heart surgery. Thymic and blood repertoires showed apparently biased V and J gene usage.

The sequencing input was thymocytes. The sequence derives from a girl under three years old with a congenital heart defect.

CDR3 amino acids: CASSLEGQGAGNSPLHF. In DNA, the CDR3 is TGCGCCAGCAGCTTGGAAGGACAGGGGGCTGGTAATTCACCCCTCCACTTT. This rearrangement joins TRBV5-1 to TRBJ1-6; 11 bases line up with TRBD1. In germline, CDR1 is SGHRS, CDR2 YFSETQ. The ends lost 0 bases at V and 6 bases at J; junction bases unmatched: 5. This CDR3 has 17 residues.